This TCR beta chain was identified in a study of glioma-infiltrating T cells after dendritic cell vaccination. Study in general: Dendritic cell vaccination trial patients had either newly diagnosed or recurrent glioblastoma.

Isocitrate dehydrogenase mutation was absent in all glioblastoma patients. Only in-frame clones appear in the TCRdb table, and some are missing; sequencing was by immunoSEQ multiplex PCR. The profile covers fewer than 45,000 clones, with 70% to 85% appearing a single time and about 7.8% taken by the ten largest. CDR1 and CDR2 (germline): LGHNA, YSLEER. The V segment lost 4 bases and the J segment 7 bases; nucleotides outside the gene matches: 10. The CDR3 contains 15 residues. This specimen was blood, taken before dendritic cell vaccination. The chain is built from TRBV4-3 and TRBJ2-7, with 10 bases fitting TRBD1. The sequence came from a human donor with glioblastoma. The CDR3 region has the DNA TGCGCCAGCAGCCCCGAGACAGGGGGCTTACGAGAGCAGTACTTC. This gives the protein CASSPETGGLREQYF.